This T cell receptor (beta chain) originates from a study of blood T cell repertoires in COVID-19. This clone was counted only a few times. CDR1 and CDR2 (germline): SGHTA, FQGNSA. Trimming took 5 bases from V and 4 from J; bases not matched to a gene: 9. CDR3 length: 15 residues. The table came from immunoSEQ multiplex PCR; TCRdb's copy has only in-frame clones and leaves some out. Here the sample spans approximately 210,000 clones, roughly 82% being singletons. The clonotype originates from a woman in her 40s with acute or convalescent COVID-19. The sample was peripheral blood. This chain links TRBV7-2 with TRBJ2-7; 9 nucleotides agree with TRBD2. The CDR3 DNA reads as TGTGCCAGCAGCCCAGGGGCGGGAGGGATGTACGAGCAGTACTTC. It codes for CASSPGAGGMYEQYF.